One sample yielded the 8 T cell receptor beta chains listed below, sequenced in a study of shared clonotypes between healthy human individuals (dated by TCRdb to the early 2020s). Libraries were prepared through the immunoSEQ multiplex PCR assay. TCRdb holds this immuneACCESS table with in-frame rearrangements only. Some clones are missing; in checked studies, unresolved V genes explain under half, and the rest has no known cause. The sample data list roughly 500,000 clones, and approximately 85% of these were observed just once. The top ten hold about an eighth of the sample. Sequences were obtained from PBMCs. Receptors were obtained from a woman in her thirties or forties in good health. Some clones in this sample may be carry-over from other donors' samples.

CDR3 region: CASRVREQYNEQFF. In DNA form, the CDR3 reads TGTGCCAGCAGGGTGAGGGAGCAGTACAATGAGCAGTTCTTC. The chain links TRBV27 to TRBJ2-1, with D perhaps matching TRBD2 (5 bases). CDR3 length: 14 amino acids. CDR1 is MNHEY and CDR2 is SMNVEV in the germline V gene (reference sequence). V gave up 6 bases and J gave up 4 bases, with 13 bases separating them.

The genes are TRBV29-1 and TRBJ2-3, with 7 bases fitting TRBD1. The germline V gene encodes CDR1 SQVTM and CDR2 ANQGSEA. Losses at the gene ends were 6 bases for V and 5 bases for J; bases not matched to a gene: 8. The CDR3 totals 13 residues. In DNA, the CDR3 is TGCAGCGTGGGGGCCACAGGGGTAGATACGCAGTATTTT. Amino acid sequence: CSVGATGVDTQYF.

V and J are TRBV9 and TRBJ1-1; 9 bases match TRBD1. V shed 0 bases and J 5 bases; nucleotides not matched to a gene: 11. The germline gives CDR1 SGDLS, CDR2 YYNGEE. CDR3 length equals 17 residues. The CDR3, as DNA: TGTGCCAGCAGCGTAGCCACAGGGGGCGCTTTGAGTACTGAAGCTTTCTTT. This codes for CASSVATGGALSTEAFF.

CDR3 nucleotides: TGTGCCAGCTCACGTTGGGACGGCCCAGGGGCTTTCTTT. It translates to CASSRWDGPGAFF. This chain uses TRBV18 with TRBJ1-1, with TRBD1 as a possible D gene (5 bases). Trimming took off 4 bases at V and 11 bases at J, with 17 bases between the two ends. Germline V gene sequence: CDR1 KGHSH, CDR2 LQKENI. The CDR3 extends over 13 amino acids.

This chain connects TRBV2 to TRBJ1-2; a possible D gene is TRBD1 (6 bases). CDR3 length: 16 amino acids. Per the germline V gene, CDR1 is SNHLY and CDR2 is FYNNEI. Trimming removed 1 base at V and 7 bases at J, with 19 bases between. DNA of the CDR3: TGTGCCAGCAGTGAAGAGGCCGGGACGACAGGTGGTGGCTACACCTTC. Translating gives CASSEEAGTTGGGYTF.

This clone was recorded a few times. The chain uses TRBV4-3 and TRBJ2-7; no definite D call. Between the trimmed V and J ends, which lost 4 bases and 1 base, there was a span of 14 bases. The CDR3 runs 15 residues. Germline values: CDR1 LGHNA, CDR2 YSLEER. This chain's CDR3 is CASSRSLETSYEQYF. The CDR3 coding sequence is TGCGCCAGCAGCCGTAGTTTAGAGACGTCCTACGAGCAGTACTTC.

This sequence joins TRBV6-5 and TRBJ2-4; D remains ambiguous. Trimming shortened V by 3 bases and J by 0 bases, and 9 bases separated the two germline ends. Germline lookup yields CDR1 MNHEY and CDR2 SVGAGI. The CDR3 is made up of 15 amino acids. CDR3 DNA: TGTGCCAGCAGTTATCGAAGGCTAGCCAAAAACATTCAGTACTTC. Protein: CASSYRRLAKNIQYF.

The V and J genes are TRBV4-1 and TRBJ2-7; TRBD2 matches at 9 bases. Losses at the gene ends were 3 bases for V and 2 bases for J; bases not matched to a gene: 17. From germline, CDR1 is MGHRA and CDR2 YSYEKL. CDR3 length: 19 amino acids. The CDR3 is CASSQILVFSGGRAYEQYF. CDR3 in DNA: TGCGCCAGCAGCCAGATATTAGTTTTTTCGGGCGGGAGGGCCTACGAGCAGTACTTC.